This T cell receptor (beta chain) is from a study of cytomegalovirus exposure and HLA in healthy donors. The study's findings and limits: Immune exposure data for these donors was limited to CMV serostatus. Accurate HLA-A and HLA-B prediction from TCR beta sequences was reported for most subjects.

A multiplex PCR was run with 60 Vbeta primers and 13 Jbeta primers. Original analysis: Later work found around 85 million unique TCR beta chains, with around 10 million shared. Profiling relied on immunoSEQ multiplex PCR, and the TCRdb table lists in-frame clones only, not all of them. V, J and clone size derive from that table, while D and trimming were established from the DNA sequence. The sample yields 150,000 to 200,000 clones, approximately 80% seen once. Losses at the gene ends were 5 bases for V and 14 bases for J; bases not matched to a gene: 10. CDR1 is MNHNS, CDR2 SASEGT, per germline. The CDR3 is 12 residues long. This clone was picked up a small number of times. Its antigen is currently unknown.

The chain joins TRBV6-1 to TRBJ2-3; 7 bases agree with TRBD1. The sample consisted of PBMCs. This receptor was taken from a female donor in good health and CMV-seronegative. The CDR3: CASSYRDSPLYF. In DNA form, the CDR3 reads TGTGCCAGCAGTTATAGGGACAGCCCCTTGTATTTT.